The 20 T cell receptor beta chains given below trace back to one sample, sequenced in a study of T cells after yellow fever vaccination. MiXCR, applied by TCRdb to the 5' RACE reads, yields one record per CDR3 protein. The repertoire holds 65,000 to 90,000 distinct CDR3 sequences, almost 8% seen once, with 41% in the top ten. The specimen was CD8+ T cells sorted from PBMCs, collected on the day of the yellow fever booster vaccination. The receptors derive from a young man who received the YFV17D yellow fever vaccine.

This clonotype was seen ten or more times. J is TRBJ2-5 and V is TRBV11-2; 10 nucleotides line up with TRBD2. Germline V gene data show CDR1 as SGHAT and CDR2 as FQNNGV. The CDR3 runs 18 residues. J lost 3 bases, V lost 0 bases, and 10 bases had no gene match. Here the CDR3 DNA reads TGTGCCAGCAGCTTAGATGTGGGACTAGCGACGGCGGAAGAGACCCAGTACTTC. It specifies CASSLDVGLATAEETQYF.

There are many counts of this clonotype. The chain uses TRBV27 and TRBJ2-7, with TRBD2 identical over 12 bases. V was pared by 7 bases and J by 3 bases, with 4 bases of the junction left unmatched. The CDR3 has 14 amino acids. The germline CDR1 and CDR2 sequences are MNHEY and SMNVEV (reference sequence). CDR3 in DNA: TGTGCCAGCATCCAACTAGCGGGAGGCTACGAGCAGTACTTC. As protein: CASIQLAGGYEQYF.

The rearrangement links TRBV29-1 to TRBJ2-7; 7 positions agree with TRBD1. Germline V gene sequence: CDR1 SQVTM, CDR2 ANQGSEA. The junction had 11 bases not matched to a gene; V was cut back by 6 bases and J by 0 bases. The CDR3 runs to 15 residues. DNA for the CDR3: TGCAGCGTACAGGGGACCGCACAAAACTCCTACGAGCAGTACTTC. This encodes CSVQGTAQNSYEQYF.

J is TRBJ2-1 and V is TRBV3-1; 10 positions match TRBD2. From germline, CDR1 is LGHDT and CDR2 YNNKEL (reference sequence). The CDR3 length is 15 residues. The trim removed 1 base at V and 8 bases at J, leaving 5 bases unmatched. The CDR3 coding sequence is TGTGCCAGCAGCCAAGCTAGCGGGAGTTCGTATGAGCAGTTCTTC. Translating it yields CASSQASGSSYEQFF.

This clonotype was counted between two and nine times. V usage is TRBV5-1 and J usage is TRBJ1-1; D call uncertain. Germline V CDR1 and CDR2: SGHRS, YFSETQ. V was trimmed by 4 bases and J by 3 bases, leaving 13 bases between them. The CDR3 runs 14 residues. CDR3 coding DNA: TGCGCCAGCAGCGCAAGGAACGGATACACTGAAGCTTTCTTT. This sequence encodes CASSARNGYTEAFF.

This clonotype was seen repeatedly, ten times or more. The rearrangement links TRBV7-2 to TRBJ2-1, with D possibly being TRBD2 (6 bases). With 5 bases removed from V and 6 bases from J, the gap between germline ends came to 14 bases. The germline V gene has CDR1 SGHTA and CDR2 FQGNSA. The CDR3 spans 14 residues. CDR3 sequence: CASSATVGGNEQFF. DNA for the CDR3: TGTGCCAGCAGCGCCACCGTGGGAGGCAATGAGCAGTTCTTC.

This clonotype was detected only a few times. The chain recombines TRBV3-1 with TRBJ2-7, with TRBD2 as a possible D gene (6 bases). Germline V lookup: CDR1 LGHDT, CDR2 YNNKEL (reference sequence). CDR3 length: 15 residues. Trimming left V 1 base short and J 3 bases short, with 13 bases between. CDR3 loop: CASSQGLVGVYEQYF. The CDR3 DNA reads TGTGCCAGCAGCCAAGGACTAGTCGGTGTCTACGAGCAGTACTTC.

This clonotype has ten or more counts. This CDR3 is CASSNGEKLFF. The CDR3 DNA reads as TGTGCCAGCAGCAACGGGGAAAAACTGTTTTTT. The chain has TRBV6-5 and TRBJ1-4; no reliable D call. Trimming cost V 6 bases and J 8 bases, with 7 bases left between them. The germline CDR1 and CDR2 sequences are MNHEY and SVGAGI. CDR3 length: 11 residues.

This clonotype showed up just a few times. The chain is built from TRBV28 and TRBJ2-1; TRBD2 agrees at 12 bases. The CDR3 runs to 19 residues. The V and J ends lost 6 bases and 0 bases, in that order; junction bases with no gene match: 12. The V gene's germline CDR1 is MDHEN and CDR2 SYDVKM. The DNA for the CDR3 is TGTGCCAGCAGCTCCGGGACTAGCGGGCCGGAGAGCTCCTACAATGAGCAGTTCTTC. Translation: CASSSGTSGPESSYNEQFF.

This clonotype was seen a handful of times. This sequence joins TRBV6-1 and TRBJ2-4, with D maybe TRBD2 (5 bases). CDR3 length: 13 residues. Germline V gives CDR1 MNHNS, CDR2 SASEGT. V was trimmed by 10 bases and J by 5 bases, leaving 15 bases between them. The DNA for the CDR3 is TGTGCCACCCGTCCCGGAGCGGAAAACATTCAGTACTTC. Translated: CATRPGAENIQYF.

This clonotype was counted between two and nine times. The chain employs TRBV12-3 or TRBV12-4 and TRBJ2-5, with a weak D call TRBD2 (5 bases). The CDR3 spans 13 residues. V was cut by 5 bases and J by 9 bases, with 16 bases left in between. DNA of the CDR3: TGTGCCAGCAGTCCCGGACTGGACCTGGCCCAGTACTTC. Protein sequence: CASSPGLDLAQYF.

This clonotype was observed many times. This chain connects TRBV5-1 to TRBJ2-1; 10 nucleotides agree with TRBD2. V dropped 3 bases and J dropped 8; count of bases not matched to a gene: 11. This CDR3 has 16 residues. Germline CDR1 SGHRS, CDR2 YFSETQ. The CDR3: CASSWPPSGSVYEQFF. In nucleotides, the CDR3 is TGCGCCAGCAGCTGGCCCCCTAGCGGGAGCGTTTATGAGCAGTTCTTC.

This clonotype showed up many times. This sequence joins TRBV29-1 and TRBJ2-2; TRBD1 aligns across 9 bases. This CDR3 spans 14 amino acids. V was clipped by 7 bases and J by 0 bases; unmatched bases: 3. The germline V gene has CDR1 SQVTM and CDR2 ANQGSEA. The DNA for the CDR3 is TGCAGCGCTCGGACAGGGGCGAACACCGGGGAGCTGTTTTTT. It yields the protein CSARTGANTGELFF.

This clonotype was found many times. The chain uses TRBV6-5 and TRBJ2-5; perhaps D is TRBD1 or TRBD2 (6 bases each). This CDR3 has 12 residues. Germline CDR1 MNHEY, CDR2 SVGAGI. Trimming shortened V by 7 bases and J by 1 base, and 7 bases separated the two germline ends. The CDR3 spells CASKGGQETQYF. CDR3 sequence (DNA): TGTGCCAGCAAGGGGGGCCAAGAGACCCAGTACTTC.

Relative to its sample, this clonotype is medium-sized. The rearrangement joins TRBV29-1 to TRBJ2-3; tentatively, D is TRBD1 (5 bases). Trimming stripped 2 bases from V and 0 bases from J, with 15 bases between. CDR3 size: 16 residues. Germline assignment: CDR1 SQVTM and CDR2 ANQGSEA. In DNA form, the CDR3 reads TGCAGCGTTGAAAAAGGACACTACTCTAGCACAGATACGCAGTATTTT. This translates into CSVEKGHYSSTDTQYF.

This clonotype was picked up a small number of times. The chain has TRBV9 and TRBJ2-7; a possible D gene is TRBD1 (6 bases). From germline, CDR1 is SGDLS and CDR2 YYNGEE. The V and J ends lost 3 bases and 2 bases respectively, with 15 bases between them. This CDR3 comprises 15 residues. CDR3 sequence reads: CASSAQTGETYEQYF. The CDR3 DNA follows: TGTGCCAGCAGCGCTCAGACAGGAGAAACCTACGAGCAGTACTTC.

The rearrangement links TRBV6-2 or TRBV6-3 to TRBJ1-2, with D possibly matching TRBD1 (5 bases). V lost 5 bases, J lost 6 bases, and 7 bases lay in between. The germline V gene has CDR1 MNHEY and CDR2 SVGEGT. The CDR3 runs to 11 residues. The CDR3 nucleotides are TGTGCCAGCAGTGAAGGGGATGGCTACACCTTC. Protein: CASSEGDGYTF.

This clonotype was seen only a few times. V is TRBV3-1 and J is TRBJ2-7; 8 bases are a match to TRBD2. After removal of 4 bases from V and 6 bases from J, the junction contained 8 bases not matched to a gene. CDR3 length equals 14 residues. Germline V gene lookup returns CDR1 LGHDT and CDR2 YNNKEL (reference sequence). CDR3: CASSLGLDGLEQYF. The CDR3 DNA reads as TGTGCCAGCAGCCTGGGACTAGATGGTCTCGAGCAGTACTTC.

There are a few counts of this clonotype. V and J are TRBV2 and TRBJ2-7; D unresolved. The CDR3 spans 11 residues. Per the germline V gene, CDR1 is SNHLY and CDR2 is FYNNEI. Deletions cut 6 bases from V and 5 bases from J, with 8 bases between. The CDR3 DNA is TGTGCCAGCAGGCCTTCCGACGAGCAGTACTTC. Translation: CASRPSDEQYF. The complete variable domain, with remaining parts taken from reference TRBV2 and TRBJ2-7, reads EPEVTQTPSHQVTQMGQEVILRCVPISNHLYFYWYRQILGQKVEFLVSFYNNEISEKSEIFDDQFSVERPDGSNFTLKIRSTKLEDSAMYFCASRPSDEQYFGPGTRLTVT.

V usage is TRBV27 and J usage is TRBJ1-1; 7 bases align to TRBD1. The germline CDR1 and CDR2 sequences are MNHEY and SMNVEV (reference sequence). J was trimmed by 7 bases and V by 2 bases; bases with no gene match: 4. This CDR3 region has 13 residues. The DNA for the CDR3 is TGTGCCAGCAGTTTAGGAGGGGGCATTGAAGCTTTCTTT. Protein sequence: CASSLGGGIEAFF.